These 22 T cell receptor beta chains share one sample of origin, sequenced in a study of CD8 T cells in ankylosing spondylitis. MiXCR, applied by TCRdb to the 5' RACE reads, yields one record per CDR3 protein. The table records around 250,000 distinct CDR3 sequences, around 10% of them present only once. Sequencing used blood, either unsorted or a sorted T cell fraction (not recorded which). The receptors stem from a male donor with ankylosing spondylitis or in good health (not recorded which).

In DNA form, the CDR3 reads TGTGCCACCAGCGCCGCAGGACTAGCGGGTCCCACAGATACGCAGTATTTT. As protein: CATSAAGLAGPTDTQYF. The genes are TRBV24-1 and TRBJ2-3; TRBD2 aligns across 11 bases. The length of the CDR3 is 17 residues. With V trimmed by 7 bases and J by 2 bases, 10 bases remained unmatched. Germline lookup yields CDR1 KGHDR and CDR2 SFDVKD.

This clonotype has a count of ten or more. This CDR3 reads CASSLSNIGGTGELFF. In DNA form, the CDR3 reads TGCGCCAGCAGCTTGTCGAACATCGGGGGCACCGGGGAGCTGTTTTTT. The chain links TRBV5-1 to TRBJ2-2, with D perhaps matching TRBD2 (6 bases). V lost 1 base and J lost 4, with 14 bases in between. The CDR3 spans 16 residues. Looked up from germline, CDR1 is SGHRS and CDR2 is YFSETQ. Full variable domain (outside the CDR3, taken from reference TRBV5-1 and TRBJ2-2): KAGVTQTPRYLIKTRGQQVTLSCSPISGHRSVSWYQQTPGQGLQFLFEYFSETQRNKGNFPGRFSGRQFSNSRSEMNVSTLELGDSALYLCASSLSNIGGTGELFFGEGSRLTVL.

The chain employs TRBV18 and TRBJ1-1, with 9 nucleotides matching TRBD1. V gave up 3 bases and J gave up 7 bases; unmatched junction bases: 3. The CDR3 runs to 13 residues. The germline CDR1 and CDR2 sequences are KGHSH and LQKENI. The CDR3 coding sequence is TGTGCCAGCTCACCGGGACAGGGTGATGAAGCTTTCTTT. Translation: CASSPGQGDEAFF.

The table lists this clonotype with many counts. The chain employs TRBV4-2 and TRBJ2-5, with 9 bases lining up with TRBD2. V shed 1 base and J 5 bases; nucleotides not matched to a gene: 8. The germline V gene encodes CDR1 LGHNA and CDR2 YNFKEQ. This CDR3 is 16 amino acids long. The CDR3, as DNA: TGTGCCAGCAGCCAAGTAATAGCGGGAGATATCGAGACCCAGTACTTC. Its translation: CASSQVIAGDIETQYF.

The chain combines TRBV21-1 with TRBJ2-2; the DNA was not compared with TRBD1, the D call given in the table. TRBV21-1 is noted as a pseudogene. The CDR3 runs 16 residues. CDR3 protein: CASSKGQGARTGELFF. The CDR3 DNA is TGTGCCAGCAGCAAAGGGCAGGGGGCGCGCACCGGGGAGCTGTTTTTT.

The CDR3 region has the DNA TGTGCCAGCAGAGACGGAAGCTCCTACAATGAGCAGTTCTTC. Translation gives CASRDGSSYNEQFF. V usage is TRBV2 and J usage is TRBJ2-1; the D is unclear. This CDR3 is 14 amino acids long. Between the trimmed V and J ends, which lost 6 bases and 0 bases, there was a span of 9 bases. The germline CDR1 and CDR2 sequences are SNHLY and FYNNEI.

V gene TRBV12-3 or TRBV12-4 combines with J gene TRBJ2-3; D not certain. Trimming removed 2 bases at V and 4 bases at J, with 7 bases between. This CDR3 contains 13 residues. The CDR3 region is CASSLMGSDTQYF. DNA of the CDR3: TGTGCCAGCAGTTTAATGGGGTCAGATACGCAGTATTTT.

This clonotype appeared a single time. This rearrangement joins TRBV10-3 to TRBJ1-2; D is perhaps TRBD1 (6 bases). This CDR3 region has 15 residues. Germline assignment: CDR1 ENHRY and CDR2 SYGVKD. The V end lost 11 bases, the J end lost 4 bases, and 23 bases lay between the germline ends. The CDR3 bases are TGTGCCGCCCTCCGGGGGCAAGGAATTTGCTATGGCTACACCTTC. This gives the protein CAALRGQGICYGYTF.

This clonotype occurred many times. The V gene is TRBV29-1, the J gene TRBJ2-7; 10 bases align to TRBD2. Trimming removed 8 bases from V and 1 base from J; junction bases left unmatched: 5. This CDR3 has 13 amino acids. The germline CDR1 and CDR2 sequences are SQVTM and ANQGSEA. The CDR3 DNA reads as TGCAGCACTAAGACTAGCGGGTCCTACGAGCAGTACTTC. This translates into CSTKTSGSYEQYF.

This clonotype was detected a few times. The CDR3: CASGLVPGTAGNYEQYF. The CDR3 bases are TGTGCTAGTGGTTTGGTACCAGGAACAGCGGGAAACTACGAGCAGTACTTC. The V call is TRBV12-5, the J call TRBJ2-7; 7 bases map to TRBD2. This CDR3 spans 17 amino acids. Germline trimming cut 0 bases from V and 3 bases from J; bases unmatched to any gene: 11. Germline V CDR1 and CDR2: LGHNT, FRNRAP.

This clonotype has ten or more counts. CDR3 sequence: CASSDSQNTEAFF. The CDR3 nucleotides read TGTGCCAGCAGTGACTCACAGAACACTGAAGCTTTCTTT. The gene calls are TRBV6-4 and TRBJ1-1; D not resolved. Germline V gene lookup returns CDR1 MRHNA and CDR2 SNTAGT. The CDR3 spans 13 residues. V was trimmed by 0 bases and J by 1 base, leaving 3 bases between them.

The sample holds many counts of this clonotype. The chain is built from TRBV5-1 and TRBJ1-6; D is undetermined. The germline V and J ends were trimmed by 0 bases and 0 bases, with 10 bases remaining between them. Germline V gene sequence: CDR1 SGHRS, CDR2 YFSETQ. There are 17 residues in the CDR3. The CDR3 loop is CASSLGSQSSYNSPLHF. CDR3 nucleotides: TGCGCCAGCAGCTTGGGAAGCCAAAGCTCCTATAATTCACCCCTCCACTTT.

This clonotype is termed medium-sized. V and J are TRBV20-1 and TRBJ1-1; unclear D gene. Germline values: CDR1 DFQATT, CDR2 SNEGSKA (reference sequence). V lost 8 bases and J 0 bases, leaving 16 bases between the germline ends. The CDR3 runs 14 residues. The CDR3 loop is CSTNRNAMNTEAFF. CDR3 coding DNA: TGCAGTACAAATCGGAACGCAATGAACACTGAAGCTTTCTTT.

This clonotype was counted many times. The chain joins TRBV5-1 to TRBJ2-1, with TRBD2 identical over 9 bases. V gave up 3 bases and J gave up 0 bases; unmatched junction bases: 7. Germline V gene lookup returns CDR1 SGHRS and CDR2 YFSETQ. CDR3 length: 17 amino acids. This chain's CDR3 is CASSSGLAPYSYNEQFF. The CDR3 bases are TGCGCCAGCAGCTCAGGACTAGCGCCATACTCCTACAATGAGCAGTTCTTC.

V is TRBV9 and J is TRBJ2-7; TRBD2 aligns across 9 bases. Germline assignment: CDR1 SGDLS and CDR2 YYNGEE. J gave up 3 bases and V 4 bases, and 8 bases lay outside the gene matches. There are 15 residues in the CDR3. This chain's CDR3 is CASSPTSGRFYEQYF. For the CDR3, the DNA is TGTGCCAGCAGCCCCACCAGCGGGAGGTTCTACGAGCAGTACTTC. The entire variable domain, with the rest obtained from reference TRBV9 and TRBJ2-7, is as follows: DSGVTQTPKHLITATGQRVTLRCSPRSGDLSVYWYQQSLDQGLQFLIQYYNGEERAKGNILERFSAQQFPDLHSELNLSSLELGDSALYFCASSPTSGRFYEQYFGPGTRLTVT.

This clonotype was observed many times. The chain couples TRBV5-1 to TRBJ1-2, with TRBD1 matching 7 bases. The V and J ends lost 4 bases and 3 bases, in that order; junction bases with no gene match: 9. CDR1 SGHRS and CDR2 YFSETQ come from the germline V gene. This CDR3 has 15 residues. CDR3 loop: CASSPGPGGDYGYTF. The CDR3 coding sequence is TGCGCCAGCAGCCCTGGACCAGGGGGAGACTATGGCTACACCTTC.

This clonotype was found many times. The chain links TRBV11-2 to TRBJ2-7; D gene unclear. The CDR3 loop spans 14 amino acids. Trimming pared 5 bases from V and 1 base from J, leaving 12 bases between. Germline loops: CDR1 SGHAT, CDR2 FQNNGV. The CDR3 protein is CASSPYGGSYEQYF. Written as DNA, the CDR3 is TGTGCCAGCAGCCCTTACGGCGGATCCTACGAGCAGTACTTC. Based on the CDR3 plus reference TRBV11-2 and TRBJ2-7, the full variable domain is EAGVAQSPRYKIIEKRQSVAFWCNPISGHATLYWYQQILGQGPKLLIQFQNNGVVDDSQLPKDRFSAERLKGVDSTLKIQPAKLEDSAVYLCASSPYGGSYEQYFGPGTRLTVT.

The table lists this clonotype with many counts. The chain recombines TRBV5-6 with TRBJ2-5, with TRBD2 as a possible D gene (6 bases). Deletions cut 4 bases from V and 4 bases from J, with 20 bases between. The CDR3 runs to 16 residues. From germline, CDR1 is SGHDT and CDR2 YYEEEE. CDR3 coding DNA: TGTGCCAGCAGCCCCCGGGCTAGCGCATGGGTAGAGACCCAGTACTTC. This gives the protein CASSPRASAWVETQYF. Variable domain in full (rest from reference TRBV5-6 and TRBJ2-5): DAGVTQSPTHLIKTRGQQVTLRCSPKSGHDTVSWYQQALGQGPQFIFQYYEEEERQRGNFPDRFSGHQFPNYSSELNVNALLLGDSALYLCASSPRASAWVETQYFGPGTRLLVL.

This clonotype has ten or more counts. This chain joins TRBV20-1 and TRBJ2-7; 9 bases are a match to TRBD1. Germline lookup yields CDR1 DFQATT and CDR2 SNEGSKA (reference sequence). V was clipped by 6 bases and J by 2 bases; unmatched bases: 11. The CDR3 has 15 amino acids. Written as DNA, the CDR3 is TGCAGTGCGCAAGCACGGGACAGGGCCACCTACGAGCAGTACTTC. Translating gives CSAQARDRATYEQYF.

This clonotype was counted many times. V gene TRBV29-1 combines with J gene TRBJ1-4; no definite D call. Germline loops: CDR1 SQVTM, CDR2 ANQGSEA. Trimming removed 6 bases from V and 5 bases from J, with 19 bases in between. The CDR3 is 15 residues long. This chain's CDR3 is CSVAPEEVGNEKLFF. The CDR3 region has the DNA TGCAGCGTAGCGCCCGAGGAGGTGGGGAATGAAAAACTGTTTTTT.

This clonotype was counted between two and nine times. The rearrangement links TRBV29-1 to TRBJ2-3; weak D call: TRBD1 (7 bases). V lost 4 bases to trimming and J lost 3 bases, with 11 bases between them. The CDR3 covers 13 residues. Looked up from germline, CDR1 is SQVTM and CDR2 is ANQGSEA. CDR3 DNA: TGCAGCGTTGTCCAGGGGGGTACAGATACGCAGTATTTT. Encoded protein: CSVVQGGTDTQYF.

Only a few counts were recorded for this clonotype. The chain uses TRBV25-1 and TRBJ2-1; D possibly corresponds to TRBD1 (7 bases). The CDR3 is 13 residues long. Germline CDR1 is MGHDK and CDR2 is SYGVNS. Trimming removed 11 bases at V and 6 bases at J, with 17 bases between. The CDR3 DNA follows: TGTGCCTCCTCGGGGGCAGGGGGCAATGAGCAGTTCTTC. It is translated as CASSGAGGNEQFF.